This TCR beta chain was identified during a study of T cells in Graves' hyperthyroidism and ophthalmopathy. Findings of the study overall: Most clonotypes expanded in the thyroid (above 0.001) were also present in blood. Ophthalmopathy, which appeared later, was predicted by the model a median around 6 months before onset.

The investigators amplified TCR beta CDR3 regions from RNA transcripts. TCR CDR3 underwent first-round RT-PCR with the HTBI primer set. TCRdb independently ran MiXCR on the multiplex PCR reads; one entry per CDR3 protein. The sample lists some 690,000 distinct CDR3 sequences; roughly 17% were seen once. Germline CDR1 reads SGDLS; CDR2 reads YYNGEE. The CDR3 is made up of 20 amino acids. J was trimmed by 2 bases and V by 4 bases; bases with no gene match: 15. This clonotype occurred a few times. Its antigen is not identified. Across 18 months, stable Graves' hyperthyroidism was marked by no progression to ophthalmopathy.

The sequence was collected from a man aged 45-65 years with Graves' hyperthyroidism. The specimen sequenced was blood. The rearrangement links TRBV9 to TRBJ2-1; 13 nucleotides align to TRBD2. Written as DNA, the CDR3 is TGTGCCAGCAGCAATCGTCCCGGGACTAGCGGGAAGAAAGCCTACAATGAGCAGTTCTTC. Its protein is CASSNRPGTSGKKAYNEQFF.